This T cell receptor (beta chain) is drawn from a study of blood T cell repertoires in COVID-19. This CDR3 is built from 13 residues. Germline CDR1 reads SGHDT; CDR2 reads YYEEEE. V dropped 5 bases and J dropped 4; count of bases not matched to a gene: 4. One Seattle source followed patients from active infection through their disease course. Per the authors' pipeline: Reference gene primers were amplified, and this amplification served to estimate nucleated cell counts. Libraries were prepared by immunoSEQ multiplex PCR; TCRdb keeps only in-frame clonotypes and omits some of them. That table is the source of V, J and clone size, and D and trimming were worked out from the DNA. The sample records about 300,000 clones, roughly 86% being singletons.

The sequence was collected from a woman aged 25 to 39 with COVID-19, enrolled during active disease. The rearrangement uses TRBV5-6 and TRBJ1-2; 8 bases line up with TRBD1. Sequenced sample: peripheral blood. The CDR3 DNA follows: TGTGCCAGCAGTAAGGACAGGGCCTATGGCTACACCTTC. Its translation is CASSKDRAYGYTF.